This paragraph reports one T cell receptor beta chain. The CDR3 totals 14 residues. V was cut by 6 bases and J by 4 bases, with 15 bases left in between. Germline lookup yields CDR1 MNHEY and CDR2 SVGEGT. Patients at the Seattle site were enrolled during active infection and followed longitudinally. The sample originates from a study of blood T cell repertoires in COVID-19. Whole-study context: Sites across the United States, Italy and Spain contributed samples from acute and convalescent COVID-19. T cells, B-cell-depleted T cells, or PBMCs provided the cDNA or gDNA that served as material.

Measured with immunoSEQ multiplex PCR; TCRdb has only the in-frame clones, and not every one. The repertoire holds about 140,000 clones, with about 85% as singletons. This sequence was found in a human donor with COVID-19, enrolled during active disease. The donor label of this sample is uncertain. The sample comprised peripheral blood. The V and J genes are TRBV6-2 or TRBV6-3 and TRBJ1-1, with D hard to call. For the CDR3, the DNA is TGTGCCAGCAGCCCCGACGGGGTATCCACTGAAGCTTTCTTT. Translation gives CASSPDGVSTEAFF.